The 20 T cell receptor beta chains reported below all come from one sample, sequenced in a study of control samples from healthy donors and cancer patients. Assay: immunoSEQ multiplex PCR; the TCRdb copy retains only in-frame clones and omits some. This sample has roughly 3,500 clones, with roughly 80% found just once. Sequenced material: formalin-fixed, paraffin-embedded tissue. The receptors shown here come from a female donor with melanoma.

The genes are TRBV6-2 or TRBV6-3 and TRBJ1-5; no reliable D call. This CDR3 has 14 residues. V lost 5 bases and J lost 5, with 13 bases in between. Per germline, CDR1 MNHEY and CDR2 SVGEGT. CDR3 bases: TGTGCCAGCAGTATCACCAGAGTCGATCAGCCCCAGCATTTT. It specifies CASSITRVDQPQHF.

The sample holds one count of this clone. The gene calls are TRBV7-9 and TRBJ2-1, with D perhaps matching TRBD2 (5 bases). Germline CDR1 SEHNR, CDR2 FQNEAQ (reference sequence). V was pared by 7 bases and J by 2 bases, with 15 bases between. CDR3 length equals 15 residues. The CDR3: CASTAHWRPYNEQFF. CDR3 nucleotide sequence: TGTGCCAGCACGGCACACTGGAGGCCCTACAATGAGCAGTTCTTC.

The chain uses TRBV4-1 and TRBJ1-1; D unclear. Germline CDR1 MGHRA, CDR2 YSYEKL. V lost 5 bases, J lost 2 bases, and 6 bases lay in between. This CDR3 has 12 residues. The DNA of the CDR3 is TGCGCCAGCAGCTTCGGAAACACTGAAGCTTTCTTT. This translates into CASSFGNTEAFF.

V usage is TRBV14 and J usage is TRBJ2-3, with unresolved D. This CDR3 spans 14 amino acids. V lost 0 bases and J 6 bases, leaving 10 bases between the germline ends. Per the germline V gene, CDR1 is SGHDN and CDR2 is FVKESK. The CDR3 DNA sequence: TGTGCCAGCAGCCAAGACAATGTCCGTGATACGCAGTATTTT. It specifies CASSQDNVRDTQYF.

In this sample, this clone turned up a few times. Other nucleotide sequences from this sample produce the same CDR3. This chain links TRBV19 with TRBJ2-1; 11 bases align to TRBD2. CDR3 size: 17 residues. V gave up 3 bases and J gave up 6 bases; unmatched junction bases: 10. Germline V lookup: CDR1 LNHDA, CDR2 SQIVND (reference sequence). CDR3 region: CASSIRLAGGPVNEQFF. The CDR3 coding sequence is TGTGCCAGTAGTATCAGATTAGCGGGAGGGCCGGTCAATGAGCAGTTCTTC. The full variable domain, completed using reference TRBV19 and TRBJ2-1, is DGGITQSPKYLFRKEGQNVTLSCEQNLNHDAMYWYRQDPGQGLRLIYYSQIVNDFQKGDIAEGYSVSREKKESFPLTVTSAQKNPTAFYLCASSIRLAGGPVNEQFFGPGTRLTVL.

The gene calls are TRBV18 and TRBJ1-4; D might be TRBD1 (5 bases). There are 12 residues in the CDR3. In germline, CDR1 is KGHSH, CDR2 LQKENI. Deletions cut 4 bases from V and 13 bases from J, with 13 bases between. The CDR3 sequence: CASSQRGNILFF. CDR3 DNA sequence: TGTGCCAGCTCACAGCGGGGGAATATACTGTTTTTT.

The chain couples TRBV7-2 to TRBJ1-5; D unclear. CDR1 is SGHTA, CDR2 FQGNSA, per germline. The length of the CDR3 is 16 residues. V gave up 1 base and J gave up 2 bases, with 12 bases separating them. The CDR3 region is CASSLGQPRGNQPQHF. In nucleotides, the CDR3 is TGTGCCAGCAGCTTAGGGCAACCGCGGGGCAATCAGCCCCAGCATTTT.

This clone was counted a few times. This chain links TRBV18 with TRBJ2-7; tentative D call: TRBD2 (7 bases). The CDR3 covers 15 residues. Germline CDR1 is KGHSH and CDR2 is LQKENI. V shed 3 bases and J shed 0 bases, with 12 bases lying between them. CDR3 DNA: TGTGCCAGCTCACCGGGGGGCGGGAGCTCCTACGAGCAGTACTTC. It codes for CASSPGGGSSYEQYF.

This sequence joins TRBV5-1 and TRBJ1-1; maybe TRBD1 (6 bases). Trimming left V 3 bases short and J 8 bases short, with 17 bases between. Germline values: CDR1 SGHRS, CDR2 YFSETQ. CDR3 length: 14 amino acids. The chain's CDR3 is CASSSGDMNKEAFF. The CDR3 DNA reads as TGCGCCAGCAGCTCAGGGGACATGAACAAGGAAGCTTTCTTT. Full variable domain (rest looked up from reference TRBV5-1 and TRBJ1-1): KAGVTQTPRYLIKTRGQQVTLSCSPISGHRSVSWYQQTPGQGLQFLFEYFSETQRNKGNFPGRFSGRQFSNSRSEMNVSTLELGDSALYLCASSSGDMNKEAFFGQGTRLTVV.

This clone was counted a single time. This chain joins TRBV3-1 (or the pseudogene TRBV3-2) and TRBJ2-1; 12 bases fit TRBD1. With 2 bases clipped from V and 0 bases from J, the junction kept 8 bases outside the gene matches. This CDR3 is built from 19 residues. Germline values: CDR1 LGHDT, CDR2 YNNKEL (reference sequence). CDR3 residues: CASSQFGGQGASSYNEQFF. In DNA form, the CDR3 reads TGTGCCAGCAGCCAATTTGGGGGACAGGGGGCCAGCTCCTACAATGAGCAGTTCTTC.

The gene calls are TRBV27 and TRBJ2-7, with D possibly being TRBD2 (7 bases). This CDR3 region has 14 residues. CDR1 and CDR2 from the germline V gene are MNHEY and SMNVEV (reference sequence). V gave up 6 bases and J gave up 4 bases, with 16 bases separating them. CDR3 sequence reads: CASRPSGGGYEQYF. CDR3 coding DNA: TGTGCCAGCAGGCCTAGCGGAGGGGGGTACGAGCAGTACTTC.

The rearrangement joins TRBV30 to TRBJ1-3, with no clear D. Per the germline V gene, CDR1 is GTSNPN and CDR2 is SVGIG (reference sequence). Trimming stripped 2 bases from V and 0 bases from J, with 14 bases between. The CDR3 totals 16 residues. CDR3 DNA sequence: TGTGCCTGGAGTCCTGGAGCCCAACTCTCTGGAAACACCATATATTTT. It yields the protein CAWSPGAQLSGNTIYF.

CDR3 nucleotides: TGTGCCAGTAGTGTAACAGGGAGCAATCAGCCCCAGCATTTT. The encoded protein is CASSVTGSNQPQHF. The J gene is TRBJ1-5, the V gene TRBV19; D possibly corresponds to TRBD1 (6 bases). The CDR3 covers 14 residues. V lost 5 bases to trimming and J lost 1 base, with 9 bases between them. The V gene's germline CDR1 is LNHDA and CDR2 SQIVND (reference sequence).

The V call is TRBV24-1, the J call TRBJ1-2, with D perhaps matching TRBD1 (6 bases). The germline V and J ends were trimmed by 7 bases and 7 bases, with 18 bases remaining between them. Germline V gene data show CDR1 as KGHDR and CDR2 as SFDVKD. This CDR3 is built from 14 residues. This CDR3 reads CATRGGEEPGGYTF. The DNA for the CDR3 is TGTGCCACCAGAGGGGGGGAGGAACCTGGTGGCTACACCTTC.

The V gene is TRBV7-9, the J gene TRBJ1-2, with D possibly being TRBD1 (6 bases). The CDR3 extends over 14 amino acids. Germline V CDR1 and CDR2: SEHNR, FQNEAQ (reference sequence). V gave up 4 bases and J gave up 4 bases, with 13 bases separating them. The chain's CDR3 is CASSSRGVFYGYTF. Here the CDR3 DNA reads TGTGCCAGCAGCTCGAGGGGGGTCTTCTATGGCTACACCTTC. The whole variable domain, filled in from reference TRBV7-9 and TRBJ1-2, reads DTGVSQNPRHKITKRGQNVTFRCDPISEHNRLYWYRQTLGQGPEFLTYFQNEAQLEKSRLLSDRFSAERPKGSFSTLEIQRTEQGDSAMYLCASSSRGVFYGYTFGSGTRLTVV.

The chain recombines TRBV7-3 with TRBJ2-1; 10 bases fit TRBD2. The length of the CDR3 is 15 residues. V dropped 3 bases and J dropped 5; count of bases not matched to a gene: 4. The V gene's germline CDR1 is SGHTA and CDR2 FQGTGA. The CDR3 DNA is TGTGCCAGCAGCTTGTCTAGCGGGAGTCACAATGAGCAGTTCTTC. Residues: CASSLSSGSHNEQFF. The full variable domain, in which reference TRBV7-3 and TRBJ2-1 provide the parts outside the CDR3, is GAGVSQTPSNKVTEKGKYVELRCDPISGHTALYWYRQSLGQGPEFLIYFQGTGAADDSGLPNDRFFAVRPEGSVSTLKIQRTERGDSAVYLCASSLSSGSHNEQFFGPGTRLTVL.

The rearrangement uses TRBV7-6 and TRBJ2-7; no firm D call. V was cut by 0 bases and J by 6 bases, with 15 bases left in between. Per the germline V gene, CDR1 is SGHVS and CDR2 is FNYEAQ. This CDR3 is 15 amino acids long. The DNA for the CDR3 is TGTGCCAGCAGCTTAGCGGACGCCCCACCACTCGAGCAGTACTTC. Translated, it gives CASSLADAPPLEQYF.

The chain has TRBV18 and TRBJ1-2; no clear D gene. There are 13 residues in the CDR3. Trimming removed 4 bases from V and 2 bases from J, with 8 bases in between. The germline gives CDR1 KGHSH, CDR2 LQKENI. In nucleotides, the CDR3 is TGTGCCAGCTCACAGACGGAAAACTATGGCTACACCTTC. Translated, it gives CASSQTENYGYTF. Drawing the rest from reference TRBV18 and TRBJ1-2, the complete variable domain is NAGVMQNPRHLVRRRGQEARLRCSPMKGHSHVYWYRQLPEEGLKFMVYLQKENIIDESGMPKERFSAEFPKEGPSILRIQQVVRGDSAAYFCASSQTENYGYTFGSGTRLTVV.

The CDR3 coding sequence is TGTGCCATCAGCCGGACAGGGTGGACCGGGGAGCTGTTTTTT. It translates to CAISRTGWTGELFF. The chain links TRBV10-3 to TRBJ2-2, with 8 bases identical to TRBD1. The germline V gene encodes CDR1 ENHRY and CDR2 SYGVKD. The CDR3 is 14 amino acids. After removal of 6 bases from V and 5 bases from J, the junction contained 5 bases not matched to a gene.

The chain carries TRBV24-1 and TRBJ2-3, with 9 bases that match TRBD1. J gave up 1 base and V 4 bases, and 5 bases lay outside the gene matches. This CDR3 comprises 16 residues. Germline lookup yields CDR1 KGHDR and CDR2 SFDVKD. The CDR3 region has the DNA TGTGCCACCAGTGACCTGGGACAGGGTGGCACAGATACGCAGTATTTT. Its translation is CATSDLGQGGTDTQYF.